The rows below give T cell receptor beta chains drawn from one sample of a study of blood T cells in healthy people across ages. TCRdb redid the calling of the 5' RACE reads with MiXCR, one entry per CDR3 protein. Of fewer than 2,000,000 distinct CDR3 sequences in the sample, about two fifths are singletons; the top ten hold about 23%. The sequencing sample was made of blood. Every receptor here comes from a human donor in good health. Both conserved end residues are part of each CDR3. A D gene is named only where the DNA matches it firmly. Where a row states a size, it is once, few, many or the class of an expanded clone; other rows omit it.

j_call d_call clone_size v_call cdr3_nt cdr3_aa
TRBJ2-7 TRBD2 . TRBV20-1 TGCAGTGCAGAGCCTCCTAGCGGGGGAAGCTACGAGCAGTACTTC CSAEPPSGGSYEQYF
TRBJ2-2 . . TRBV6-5 TGTGCCAGCATGCCGGGACACGACACCGGGGAGCTGTTTTTT CASMPGHDTGELFF
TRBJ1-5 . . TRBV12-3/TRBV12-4 TGTGCCAGCAGCCCTACCCTGGGGCGCAATCAGCCCCAGCATTTT CASSPTLGRNQPQHF
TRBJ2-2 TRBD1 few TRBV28 TGTGCCAGCAGTTTGTGGGACAGGGTATCGTACACCGGGGAGCTGTTTTTT CASSLWDRVSYTGELFF
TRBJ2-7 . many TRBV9 TGTGCCAGCAGCGACGGCTCCTACGAGCAGTACTTC CASSDGSYEQYF
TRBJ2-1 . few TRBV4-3 TGCGCCAGCAGCCAAGATACAGGTCCAAGTGAGCAGTTCTTC CASSQDTGPSEQFF
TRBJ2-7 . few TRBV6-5 TGTGCCAGCAGTTACTCCGGACAGTTCGACGAGCAGTACTTC CASSYSGQFDEQYF
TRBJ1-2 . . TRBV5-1 TGCGCCAGCAGCACAAGAACTAACTATGGCTACACCTTC CASSTRTNYGYTF
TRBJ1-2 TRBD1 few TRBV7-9 TGTGCCAGCAGCTTCCCGGACAGGTCTCGGCTTGGCTACACCTTC CASSFPDRSRLGYTF
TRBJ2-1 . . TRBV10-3 TGTGCCATCAGTGATCGCTCCGGGTGGGATGAGCAGTTCTTC CAISDRSGWDEQFF
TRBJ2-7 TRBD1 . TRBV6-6 TGTGCCAGCAGTTACTATACCGGGACAGGGGCCTACGAGCAGTACTTC CASSYYTGTGAYEQYF
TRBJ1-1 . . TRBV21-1 TGTGCCAGCAGCCTTCTACTAGACAGGGGGCGAAGAAACACTGAAGCTTTCTTT CASSLLLDRGRRNTEAFF